This T cell receptor beta chain comes out of a study of neoadjuvant anti-PD-1 for oral cavity cancer. Study information: Patients without progression received a fourth nivolumab dose around day 43, then surgical resection on days 50-56.

Patients were newly diagnosed with stage II-IVA oral cavity squamous cell carcinoma without prior systemic or radiation treatment. From germline, CDR1 is SGHTA and CDR2 FQGTGA. V lost 5 bases and J lost 4, with 17 bases in between. CDR3 length: 15 amino acids. Measured with immunoSEQ multiplex PCR; TCRdb has only the in-frame clones, and not every one. In the table there are about 14,000 clones, 71% of which are singletons. The TCR sequence derives from a person aged 35 to 85 with oral cavity squamous cell carcinoma. The chain employs TRBV7-3 and TRBJ1-2; the D gene is possibly TRBD1 (6 bases). Sequenced here: PBMCs, sampled before nivolumab (anti-PD-1) treatment. CDR3 protein: CASSLYPGQFYGYTF. CDR3 DNA: TGTGCCAGCAGCCTCTACCCCGGACAGTTCTATGGCTACACCTTC.